These 18 T cell receptor beta chains originate from one sample sequenced in a study of blood T cell repertoires in COVID-19. Profiled with immunoSEQ multiplex PCR; TCRdb holds only in-frame clones, not every one. The table has about 330,000 clones, 87% seen once. Sequenced sample: PBMCs or T cells enriched from blood (not recorded which). All receptors derive from a woman aged 25 to 45 who had recovered from COVID-19.

The rearrangement links TRBV7-9 to TRBJ1-2, with TRBD1 identical over 7 bases. V was clipped by 5 bases and J by 6 bases; unmatched bases: 12. Germline V CDR1 and CDR2: SEHNR, FQNEAQ (reference sequence). This CDR3 spans 15 amino acids. The CDR3 spells CASSPSGQEGDGYTF. As DNA, the CDR3 is TGTGCCAGCAGCCCATCCGGACAGGAGGGCGATGGCTACACCTTC.

This clone was recorded a few times. The CDR3: CASSTALASYEQYF. The CDR3 nucleotides read TGTGCCAGCAGTACAGCCCTGGCATCCTACGAGCAGTACTTC. The gene calls are TRBV6-5 and TRBJ2-7, with D unclear. Trimming took 5 bases from V and 1 from J, leaving 12 bases between them. The CDR3 is made up of 14 amino acids. Per germline, CDR1 MNHEY and CDR2 SVGAGI.

This sequence joins TRBV5-4 and TRBJ1-2; TRBD1 matches 9 bases. Germline CDR1 SGHNT, CDR2 YYREEE (reference sequence). This CDR3 comprises 16 residues. The V gene end was trimmed by 4 bases and the J gene end by 0 bases; junction bases not matched to a gene: 7. The CDR3 region has the DNA TGTGCCAGCAGCCCGGGGACAGGGAATTCTAACTATGGCTACACCTTC. The encoded protein is CASSPGTGNSNYGYTF. Supplemented by reference TRBV5-4 and TRBJ1-2, the full variable domain reads ETGVTQSPTHLIKTRGQQVTLRCSSQSGHNTVSWYQQALGQGPQFIFQYYREEENGRGNFPPRFSGLQFPNYSSELNVNALELDDSALYLCASSPGTGNSNYGYTFGSGTRLTVV.

The chain has TRBV2 and TRBJ1-4, with D tentatively TRBD1 (6 bases). The germline V gene has CDR1 SNHLY and CDR2 FYNNEI. Trimming removed 6 bases from V and 4 bases from J, with 9 bases in between. This CDR3 spans 13 amino acids. CDR3 loop: CASRKDSNEKLFF. The CDR3 region has the DNA TGTGCCAGCAGGAAGGACAGTAATGAAAAACTGTTTTTT.

This rearrangement joins TRBV18 to TRBJ1-6; 9 bases line up with TRBD1. V was pared by 2 bases and J by 7 bases, with 3 bases of the junction left unmatched. Looked up from germline, CDR1 is KGHSH and CDR2 is LQKENI. The CDR3 has 15 residues. DNA for the CDR3: TGTGCCAGCTCACCAGGGGACAGGGTGAATTCACCCCTCCACTTT. It yields the protein CASSPGDRVNSPLHF.

This clone was counted once. This chain links TRBV11-2 with TRBJ1-3, with a weak D call TRBD1 (6 bases). This CDR3 region has 14 residues. Germline V gene lookup returns CDR1 SGHAT and CDR2 FQNNGV. The V and J ends lost 5 bases and 3 bases respectively, with 11 bases between them. CDR3 DNA sequence: TGTGCCAGCAGCCCGGGGGGCGGTGGAAACACCATATATTTT. As protein: CASSPGGGGNTIYF.

The chain is built from TRBV5-1 and TRBJ2-1, with unresolved D. The CDR3 extends over 11 amino acids. Germline V lookup: CDR1 SGHRS, CDR2 YFSETQ. The V end was cut by 3 bases, the J end by 9 bases, with 7 bases between. The CDR3 spells CASSSPGEQFF. The CDR3 DNA sequence: TGCGCCAGCAGCTCGCCAGGTGAGCAGTTCTTC.

The chain couples TRBV30 to TRBJ1-3; D is unclear. The CDR3 totals 14 residues. CDR1 is GTSNPN, CDR2 SVGIG, per germline (reference sequence). V was shortened by 3 bases and J by 0 bases, with 9 bases between the two germline ends. CDR3 nucleotides: TGTGCCTGGAGCACTGGTAACTCTGGAAACACCATATATTTT. Its protein product is CAWSTGNSGNTIYF.

V and J are TRBV2 and TRBJ1-1, with a possible D match to TRBD1 (5 bases). Trimming pared 2 bases from V and 0 bases from J, leaving 7 bases between. CDR1 SNHLY and CDR2 FYNNEI come from the germline V gene. The CDR3 covers 14 residues. The CDR3 is CASSERQLNTEAFF. CDR3 coding DNA: TGTGCCAGCAGTGAACGACAGTTGAACACTGAAGCTTTCTTT.

The V call is TRBV19, the J call TRBJ1-5, with TRBD1 identical over 10 bases. J gave up 4 bases and V 3 bases, and 3 bases lay outside the gene matches. CDR1 LNHDA and CDR2 SQIVND come from the germline V gene (reference sequence). This CDR3 is 15 amino acids long. Here the CDR3 DNA reads TGTGCCAGTAGTATCCCGGGACAGGGGAATCAGCCCCAGCATTTT. Amino acids: CASSIPGQGNQPQHF.

The chain recombines TRBV7-9 with TRBJ1-1, with no clear D. The CDR3 consists of 12 residues. Trimming stripped 3 bases from V and 5 bases from J, with 7 bases between. Germline V gene sequence: CDR1 SEHNR, CDR2 FQNEAQ (reference sequence). This chain's CDR3 is CASSFSGTEAFF. The CDR3 nucleotides are TGTGCCAGCAGCTTTTCCGGTACTGAAGCTTTCTTT.

The rearrangement links TRBV5-1 to TRBJ1-6, with a tentative D call TRBD1 (5 bases). Trimming left V 4 bases short and J 5 bases short, with 13 bases between. Per germline, CDR1 SGHRS and CDR2 YFSETQ. CDR3 length: 15 amino acids. The CDR3 here is CASSTRQGDNSPLHF. CDR3 in DNA: TGCGCCAGCAGCACCCGACAAGGGGATAATTCACCCCTCCACTTT. The full variable domain, its missing parts supplied by reference TRBV5-1 and TRBJ1-6, is KAGVTQTPRYLIKTRGQQVTLSCSPISGHRSVSWYQQTPGQGLQFLFEYFSETQRNKGNFPGRFSGRQFSNSRSEMNVSTLELGDSALYLCASSTRQGDNSPLHFGNGTRLTVT.

As for this clone: Other nucleotide sequences from this sample produce the same CDR3. This chain uses TRBV5-6 with TRBJ2-7, with D maybe TRBD2 (5 bases). Trimming removed 0 bases at V and 3 bases at J, with 10 bases between. Per germline, CDR1 SGHDT and CDR2 YYEEEE. This CDR3 spans 14 amino acids. The CDR3 DNA reads as TGTGCCAGCAGCTTGGTTTCAGGAGGCTACGAGCAGTACTTC. Protein: CASSLVSGGYEQYF.

The rearrangement links TRBV27 to TRBJ2-1; tentative D call: TRBD1 (6 bases). CDR3 size: 18 residues. Germline V gene lookup returns CDR1 MNHEY and CDR2 SMNVEV (reference sequence). Trimming pared 5 bases from V and 0 bases from J, leaving 20 bases between. The CDR3 sequence is CASSHPRTAISSYNEQFF. In nucleotides, the CDR3 is TGTGCCAGCAGTCACCCGCGGACAGCCATAAGCTCCTACAATGAGCAGTTCTTC.

The table lists this clone with a few counts. The chain employs TRBV29-1 and TRBJ2-5; D not certain. The V end lost 5 bases, the J end lost 5 bases, and 18 bases lay between the germline ends. Germline V gene lookup returns CDR1 SQVTM and CDR2 ANQGSEA. The CDR3 totals 14 residues. CDR3 sequence (DNA): TGCAGCGTTCCCCCTCCTAAGGCCAGGGAGACCCAGTACTTC. This codes for CSVPPPKARETQYF.

The V and J genes are TRBV6-5 and TRBJ1-5, with TRBD1 identical over 7 bases. Trimming at V came to 1 base and at J to 5 bases, leaving 5 bases not matched to a gene. The CDR3 contains 15 residues. Germline CDR1 is MNHEY and CDR2 is SVGAGI. The chain's CDR3 is CASSYFRGSDQPQHF. The DNA of the CDR3 is TGTGCCAGCAGTTACTTCAGGGGGTCCGATCAGCCCCAGCATTTT.

The chain couples TRBV2 to TRBJ1-4; D gene uncertain. CDR3 length equals 15 residues. V was pared by 9 bases and J by 0 bases, with 14 bases between. Germline V gives CDR1 SNHLY, CDR2 FYNNEI. This chain's CDR3 is CASERVLATNEKLFF. CDR3 coding DNA: TGTGCCAGTGAGAGAGTCCTTGCAACTAATGAAAAACTGTTTTTT.

The chain employs TRBV10-3 and TRBJ2-5; 10 bases are shared with TRBD1. Germline lookup yields CDR1 ENHRY and CDR2 SYGVKD. There are 15 residues in the CDR3. Unmatched junction bases numbered 11, after V lost 10 bases and J lost 3 bases. This CDR3 reads CASNRGGTGEETQYF. CDR3 bases: TGTGCCAGCAACCGCGGGGGGACAGGGGAAGAGACCCAGTACTTC.